This entry is about one T cell receptor beta chain. The data belong to a study of early T cells in non-severe SARS-CoV-2 infection. Molecules of cDNA were individually given unique molecular identifiers that were attached to them. Using its own MiXCR run on the 5' RACE reads, TCRdb lists one record per CDR3 protein. The repertoire holds about 60,000 distinct CDR3 sequences, with 10% to 15% as singletons. CDR3 length: 14 amino acids. V was clipped by 4 bases and J by 0 bases, with 10 bases between them. Germline values: CDR1 DFQATT, CDR2 SNEGSKA (reference sequence). Material for sequencing was whole blood. The source is an adult who was a healthcare worker with PCR-confirmed SARS-CoV-2 infection or an uninfected control (not recorded which). The genes are TRBV20-1 and TRBJ2-4; D gene ambiguous. CDR3 sequence reads: CSATQTVAKNIQYF. As DNA, the CDR3 is TGCAGTGCTACCCAGACTGTAGCCAAAAACATTCAGTACTTC.